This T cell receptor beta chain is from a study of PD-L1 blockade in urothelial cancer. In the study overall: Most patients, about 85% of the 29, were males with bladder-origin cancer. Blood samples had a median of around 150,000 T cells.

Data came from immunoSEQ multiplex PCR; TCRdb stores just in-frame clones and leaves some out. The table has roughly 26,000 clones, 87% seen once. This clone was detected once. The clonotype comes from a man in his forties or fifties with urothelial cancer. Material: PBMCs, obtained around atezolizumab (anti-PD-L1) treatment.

CDR3 sequence: CASSADKGGLAGVWGETQYF. The CDR3 bases are TGTGCCAGCAGTGCAGACAAAGGGGGGCTAGCGGGAGTTTGGGGAGAGACCCAGTACTTC. The chain combines TRBV2 with TRBJ2-5; 10 bases match TRBD2. Germline CDR1 SNHLY, CDR2 FYNNEI. The length of the CDR3 is 20 residues. The junction had 21 bases not matched to a gene; V was cut back by 4 bases and J by 4 bases.